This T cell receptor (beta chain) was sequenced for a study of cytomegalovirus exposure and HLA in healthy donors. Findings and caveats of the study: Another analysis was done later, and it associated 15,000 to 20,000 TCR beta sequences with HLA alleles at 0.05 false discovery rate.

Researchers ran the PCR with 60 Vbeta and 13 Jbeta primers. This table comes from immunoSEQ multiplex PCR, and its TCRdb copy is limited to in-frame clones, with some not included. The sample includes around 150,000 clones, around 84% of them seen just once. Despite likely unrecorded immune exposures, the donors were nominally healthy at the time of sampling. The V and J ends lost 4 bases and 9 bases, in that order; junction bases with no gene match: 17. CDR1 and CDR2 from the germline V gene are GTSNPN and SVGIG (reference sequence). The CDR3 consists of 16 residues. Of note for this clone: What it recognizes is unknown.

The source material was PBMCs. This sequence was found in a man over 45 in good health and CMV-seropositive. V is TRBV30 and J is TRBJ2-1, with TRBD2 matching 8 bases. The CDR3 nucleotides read TGTGCCTGGATCAAGGGTCGGCAAGCGGGAGTCGGTGAGCAGTTCTTC. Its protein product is CAWIKGRQAGVGEQFF.